This T cell receptor (beta chain) was sequenced during a study of T cell responses to AZD1222 COVID-19 vaccine. Study-level findings and limits: Spike-specific TCR breadth and depth grew following two AZD1222 doses.

Trimming shortened V by 0 bases and J by 2 bases, and 8 bases separated the two germline ends. The CDR3 runs to 14 residues. Looked up from germline, CDR1 is SGHKS and CDR2 is YYEKEE (reference sequence). This clone was counted between two and nine times. Its cognate antigen is unknown. Using immunoSEQ multiplex PCR, the repertoire was profiled, and TCRdb retains in-frame clones only, with some absent. In the table there are 80,000 or so clones, about nine tenths of which are singletons. The chain employs TRBV5-5 and TRBJ1-2; D ambiguous. The source is an adult who received the AZD1222 COVID-19 vaccine. The specimen comprised peripheral blood, sampled 28 days after the second AZD1222 dose. The CDR3 here is CASSLGRVNYGYTF. In DNA, the CDR3 is TGTGCCAGCAGCTTGGGAAGGGTAAACTATGGCTACACCTTC. Full variable domain (missing parts from reference TRBV5-5 and TRBJ1-2): DAGVTQSPTHLIKTRGQQVTLRCSPISGHKSVSWYQQVLGQGPQFIFQYYEKEERGRGNFPDRFSARQFPNYSSELNVNALLLGDSALYLCASSLGRVNYGYTFGSGTRLTVV.